This T cell receptor (beta chain) was recovered during a study of cytomegalovirus exposure and HLA in healthy donors (dated 2017 in TCRdb). Regarding the research as a whole: The 666 repertoires of the first cohort and the roughly 110 validation repertoires were produced on the same platform, according to a later analysis. The aim of the study was to test whether cataloging public T cell receptors could identify signatures of past pathogen exposure. A separate validation cohort of approximately 120 different subjects was used in addition to the approximately 700-subject first cohort. The study combined high-throughput TCR immunosequencing, statistical association of individual TCRs with disease status, and machine learning to predict cytomegalovirus infection status. Here is what the overall study found, with its caveats: All 120 or so repertoires were used to score co-occurrence in the validation cohort in a later analysis, because that analysis had no HLA typing for the cohort. The classifier was reported to diagnose cytomegalovirus status with high specificity and sensitivity in both the original cohort and the validation cohort. In vitro tests confirmed that a few of the cytomegalovirus-associated TCR beta chains recognize cytomegalovirus antigens. Subsequent analysis determined that TCRs grouped into clusters in the first cohort also showed a tendency toward co-occurrence across the 90 to 150 validation repertoires, and approximately 94% of cluster scores exceeded 0. The study gave a list of 150 to 200 TCR beta chains associated with cytomegalovirus. While some public TCRs were present in many individuals, most TCR sequences turned up only very rarely across donors. It was suggested by the authors that the approach could potentially be generalized to other disease states and immunological phenotypes.

In the case of this clone: The antigen it binds to is not known. Nothing much larger sits one base from this clone, and base qualities are not available.

Receptors were amplified or captured by the immunoSEQ multiplex PCR assay. The paper's processing steps were these. To diagnose cytomegalovirus status from the catalog of TCR beta chain sequences, a statistical classification framework was built. In its TCRdb copy, this immuneACCESS table keeps in-frame sequences only and misses some clones. Where compared with another copy, unresolved V genes explain less than half of these, and the others have no known cause. V and J calls and clone size are as listed in that table; D and trimming were resolved from the DNA. Present in this sample are roughly 140,000 clones, 80% to 95% of which were seen just once. The ten largest clones add up to approximately 0.7% of the sample. Donors formed part of the validation cohort, which comprised over a hundred subjects and was distinct from the first cohort of 550 to 850 subjects. Including cysteine and phenylalanine, the CDR3 has 14 amino acids. CDR3 DNA is the only sequence kept; it has 42 bases, read in frame from the first base. From V the trimming removes 0 bases and from J it removes 6 bases, while the gene matches leave 3 bases of the junction unaccounted for. From a lookup of the germline V gene (reference sequence), CDR1 and CDR2 are SEHNR and FQNEAQ.

This TCR was recovered from a man between 18 and 35 years old in good health and CMV-seronegative. Sequences were obtained from PBMCs. The chain joins TRBV7-9 to TRBJ1-2, with 8 central nucleotides matching TRBD1. The CDR3 reads as follows: CASSLARQGNGYTF. The sequenced DNA: TGTGCCAGCAGCTTAGCTAGACAGGGGAATGGCTACACCTTC.